Listed below are T cell receptor beta chains from one sample, sequenced in a study of CD8 T cells in Susac syndrome. TCRdb used MiXCR to reprocess the immunoSEQ multiplex PCR reads, holding one entry per CDR3 protein. The table lists 250,000 to 300,000 distinct CDR3 sequences, roughly 90% of them singletons. Sequenced input: CD8+ T cells from PBMCs. All receptors derive from a human donor with multiple sclerosis. Both conserved end residues are part of each CDR3. The D gene is left open where the match is weak. Clone size is stated in some rows and not others, as once, few, many or a class when expanded.

J | V | D | size | DNA | CDR3
TRBJ2-1 | TRBV5-6 | NA | NA | TGTGCCAGCAGCCTCCCTAGCGCCCATAGGATCAACAATGAGCAGTTCTTC | CASSLPSAHRINNEQFF
TRBJ2-1 | TRBV28 | TRBD2 | NA | TGTGCCAGCAGTTTGATAGCGGGGGACTACAATGAGCAGTTCTTC | CASSLIAGDYNEQFF
TRBJ2-5 | TRBV25-1 | TRBD2 | once | TGTGCCAGCAGTGGATTGGGAGGTAGCGGGGGGCCGGTGGAGACCCAGTACTTC | CASSGLGGSGGPVETQYF
TRBJ2-3 | TRBV3-1 | NA | NA | TGTGCCAGCAGCCAAGAACTGCGCCGGAGGGCGGTGAGCACAGATACGCAGTATTTT | CASSQELRRRAVSTDTQYF
TRBJ2-1 | TRBV27 | NA | NA | TGTGCCAGCAGTTTATCTAGACCCGGCCACAATGAGCAGTTCTTC | CASSLSRPGHNEQFF
TRBJ2-7 | TRBV6-1 | NA | NA | TGTGCCAGCAGTGAAGATCCGGGGTCCTACGAGCAGTACTTC | CASSEDPGSYEQYF
TRBJ2-7 | TRBV27 | TRBD2 | NA | TGTGCCAGCAGTTTATCCCCGGGAGGAGACTACGAGCAGTACTTC | CASSLSPGGDYEQYF
TRBJ2-3 | TRBV4-3 | NA | few | TGCGCCAGCAGCCAAGATGGGAGACACGGCACAGATACGCAGTATTTT | CASSQDGRHGTDTQYF
TRBJ2-1 | TRBV6-4 | TRBD2 | NA | TGTGCCAGCAGTGACAGAGCGGGAGGGTCGAGGAATGAGCAGTTCTTC | CASSDRAGGSRNEQFF
TRBJ2-1 | TRBV7-9 | NA | NA | TGTGCCAGCAGCCACGGGACCGCCAATGAGCAGTTCTTC | CASSHGTANEQFF